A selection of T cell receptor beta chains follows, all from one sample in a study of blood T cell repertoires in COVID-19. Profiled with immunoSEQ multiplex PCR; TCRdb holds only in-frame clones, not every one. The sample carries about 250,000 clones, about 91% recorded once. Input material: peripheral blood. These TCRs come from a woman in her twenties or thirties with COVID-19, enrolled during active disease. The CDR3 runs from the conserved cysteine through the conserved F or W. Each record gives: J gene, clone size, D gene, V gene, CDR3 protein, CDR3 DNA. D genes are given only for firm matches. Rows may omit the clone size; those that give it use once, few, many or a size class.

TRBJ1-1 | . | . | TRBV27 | CASSLSPQAATEAFF | TGTGCCAGCAGTTTATCCCCACAGGCTGCCACTGAAGCTTTCTTT
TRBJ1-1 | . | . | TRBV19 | CASSPGGPTEAFF | TGTGCCAGTAGTCCGGGGGGTCCCACTGAAGCTTTCTTT
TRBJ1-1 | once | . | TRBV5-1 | CASSFSRESTEAFF | TGCGCCAGCAGCTTCAGCCGGGAATCCACTGAAGCTTTCTTT
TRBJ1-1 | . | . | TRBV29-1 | CSVDGRGGNTEAFF | TGCAGCGTTGATGGGCGAGGGGGGAACACTGAAGCTTTCTTT
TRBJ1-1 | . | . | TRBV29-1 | CSVGGSLKVEAFF | TGCAGCGTTGGGGGCTCCCTAAAGGTTGAAGCTTTCTTT
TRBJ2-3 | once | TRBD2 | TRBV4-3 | CASSQDAGLAVVDTQYF | TGCGCCAGCAGCCAAGATGCGGGACTAGCGGTGGTAGATACGCAGTATTTT
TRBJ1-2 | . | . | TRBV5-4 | CASSLDAGGPVGYTF | TGTGCCAGCAGCTTGGATGCGGGGGGCCCGGTTGGCTACACCTTC
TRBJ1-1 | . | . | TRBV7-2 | CASSFGVTGTEAFF | TGTGCCAGCAGCTTTGGGGTCACAGGCACTGAAGCTTTCTTT
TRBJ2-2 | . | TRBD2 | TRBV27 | CASRGTSGRVVTGELFF | TGTGCCAGCAGGGGGACTAGCGGGAGGGTCGTGACCGGGGAGCTGTTTTTT
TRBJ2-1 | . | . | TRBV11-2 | CASSHRAGMERFF | TGTGCCAGCAGCCATCGGGCAGGGATGGAGCGGTTCTTC
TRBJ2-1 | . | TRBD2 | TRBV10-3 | CAISALAGSSYNEQFF | TGTGCCATCAGTGCCCTAGCGGGTAGCTCCTACAATGAGCAGTTCTTC
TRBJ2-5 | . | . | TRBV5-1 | CASRRQSETQYF | TGCGCCAGCAGGCGGCAATCAGAGACCCAGTACTTC
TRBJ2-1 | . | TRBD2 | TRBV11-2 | CASTPGGGSYNEQFF | TGTGCCAGCACCCCCGGCGGGGGCTCCTACAATGAGCAGTTCTTC
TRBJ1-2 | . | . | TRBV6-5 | CASSYSSGSYGYTF | TGTGCCAGCAGTTACTCGAGCGGATCCTATGGCTACACCTTC
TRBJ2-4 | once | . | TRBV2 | CASTLFGEGSKNIQYF | TGTGCCAGCACCCTGTTTGGAGAAGGTAGCAAAAACATTCAGTACTTC
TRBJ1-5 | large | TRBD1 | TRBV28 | CASSKENRGVSNQPQHF | TGTGCCAGCAGCAAAGAGAACAGGGGGGTAAGCAATCAGCCCCAGCATTTT
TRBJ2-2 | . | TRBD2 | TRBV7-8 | CASSLGLAGVDGELFF | TGTGCCAGCAGCTTAGGTCTAGCGGGAGTCGACGGGGAGCTGTTTTTT
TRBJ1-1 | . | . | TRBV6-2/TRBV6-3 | CASSSIRTVRTEAFF | TGTGCCAGCAGTTCGATCCGGACAGTGAGGACTGAAGCTTTCTTT
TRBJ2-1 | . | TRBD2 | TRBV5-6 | CASSGEFGGSYHNEQFF | TGTGCCAGCAGCGGCGAATTTGGCGGGAGTTACCACAATGAGCAGTTCTTC
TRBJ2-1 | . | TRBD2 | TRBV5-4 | CASSLSGGAYNEQFF | TGTGCCAGCAGCCTAAGCGGGGGGGCCTACAATGAGCAGTTCTTC
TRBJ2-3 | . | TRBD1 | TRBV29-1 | CSVEGQGYTDTQYF | TGCAGCGTTGAGGGACAGGGATACACAGATACGCAGTATTTT
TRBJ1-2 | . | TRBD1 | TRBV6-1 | CASSEGTGGGYGYTF | TGTGCCAGCAGTGAAGGGACAGGGGGCGGCTATGGCTACACCTTC
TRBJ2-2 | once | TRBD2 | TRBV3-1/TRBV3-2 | CASSQGLAGARTGELFF | TGTGCCAGCAGCCAAGGTCTAGCGGGAGCCCGCACCGGGGAGCTGTTTTTT
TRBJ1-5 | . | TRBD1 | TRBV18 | CASSPDRANQPQHF | TGTGCCAGCTCACCGGACAGGGCGAATCAGCCCCAGCATTTT
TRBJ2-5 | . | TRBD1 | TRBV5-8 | CASSLVGGGETQYF | TGTGCCAGCAGCTTGGTAGGGGGCGGGGAGACCCAGTACTTC
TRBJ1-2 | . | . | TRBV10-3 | CAISVEENYGYTF | TGTGCCATCAGTGTTGAGGAAAACTATGGCTACACCTTC